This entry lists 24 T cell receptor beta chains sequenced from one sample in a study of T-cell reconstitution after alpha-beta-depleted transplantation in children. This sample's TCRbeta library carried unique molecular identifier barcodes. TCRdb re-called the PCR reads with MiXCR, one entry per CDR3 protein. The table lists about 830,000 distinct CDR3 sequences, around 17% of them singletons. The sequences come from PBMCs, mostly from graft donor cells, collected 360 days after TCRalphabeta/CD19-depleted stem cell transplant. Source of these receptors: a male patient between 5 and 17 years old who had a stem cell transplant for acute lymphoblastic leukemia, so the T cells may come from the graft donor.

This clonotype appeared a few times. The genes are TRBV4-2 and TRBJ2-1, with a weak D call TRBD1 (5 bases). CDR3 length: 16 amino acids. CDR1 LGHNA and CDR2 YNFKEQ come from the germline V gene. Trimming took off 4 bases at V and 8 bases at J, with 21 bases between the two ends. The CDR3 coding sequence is TGTGCCAGCAGCCCCCCCCCGACAGTATCAGGCCATGAGCAGTTCTTC. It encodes CASSPPPTVSGHEQFF.

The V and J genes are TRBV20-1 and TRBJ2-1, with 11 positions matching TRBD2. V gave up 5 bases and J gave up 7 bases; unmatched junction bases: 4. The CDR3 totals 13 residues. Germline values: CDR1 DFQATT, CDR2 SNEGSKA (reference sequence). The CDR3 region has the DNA TGCAGTGCTTTAGCGGGAGGGGGGAATGAGCAGTTCTTC. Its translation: CSALAGGGNEQFF.

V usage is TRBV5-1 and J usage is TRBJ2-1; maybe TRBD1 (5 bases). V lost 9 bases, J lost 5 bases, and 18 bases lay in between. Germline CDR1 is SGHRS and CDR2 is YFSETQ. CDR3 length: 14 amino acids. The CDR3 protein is CATTPGRSDNEQFF. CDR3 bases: TGCGCCACCACCCCAGGGCGGTCAGACAATGAGCAGTTCTTC.

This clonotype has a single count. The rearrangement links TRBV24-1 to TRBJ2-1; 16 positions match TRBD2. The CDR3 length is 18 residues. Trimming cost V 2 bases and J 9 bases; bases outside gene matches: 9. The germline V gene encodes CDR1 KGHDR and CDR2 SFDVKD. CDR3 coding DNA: TGTGCCACCAGTGATTCGGGGACTAGCGGGAGGGCCAGGTTTGAGCAGTTCTTC. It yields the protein CATSDSGTSGRARFEQFF.

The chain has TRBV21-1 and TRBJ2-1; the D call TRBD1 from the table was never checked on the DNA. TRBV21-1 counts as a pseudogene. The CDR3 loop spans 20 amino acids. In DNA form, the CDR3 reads TGTGCCAGCAGCAAAGCGGTTCGTTCCAAAGGGGGGCCTGGGGGGAATGAGCAGTTCTTC. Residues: CASSKAVRSKGGPGGNEQFF.

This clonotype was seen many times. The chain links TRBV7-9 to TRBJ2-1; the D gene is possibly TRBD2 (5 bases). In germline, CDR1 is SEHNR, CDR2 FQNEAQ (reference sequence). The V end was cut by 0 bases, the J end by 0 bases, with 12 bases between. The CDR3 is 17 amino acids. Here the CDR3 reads CASSLAQRHSSYNEQFF. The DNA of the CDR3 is TGTGCCAGCAGCTTAGCGCAGCGGCATAGCTCCTACAATGAGCAGTTCTTC.

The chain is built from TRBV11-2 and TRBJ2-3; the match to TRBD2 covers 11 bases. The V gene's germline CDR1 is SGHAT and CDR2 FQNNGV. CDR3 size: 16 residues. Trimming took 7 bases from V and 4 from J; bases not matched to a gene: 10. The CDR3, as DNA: TGTGCCAGCACAATCGCGGGACTAGCGGTATCAGATACGCAGTATTTT. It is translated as CASTIAGLAVSDTQYF.

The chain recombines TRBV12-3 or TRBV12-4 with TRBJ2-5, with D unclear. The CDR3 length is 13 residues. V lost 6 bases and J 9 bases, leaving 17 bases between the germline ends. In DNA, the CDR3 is TGTGCCAGCAGATTCCCGCCGGATCCGGCCCAGTACTTC. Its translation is CASRFPPDPAQYF.

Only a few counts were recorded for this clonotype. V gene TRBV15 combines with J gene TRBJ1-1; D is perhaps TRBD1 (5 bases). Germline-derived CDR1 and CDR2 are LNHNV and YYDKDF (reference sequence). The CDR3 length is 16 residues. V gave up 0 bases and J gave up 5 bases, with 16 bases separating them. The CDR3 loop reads CATSRDRDSWGTEAFF. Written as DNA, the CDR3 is TGTGCCACCAGCAGAGACAGGGATAGTTGGGGTACTGAAGCTTTCTTT.

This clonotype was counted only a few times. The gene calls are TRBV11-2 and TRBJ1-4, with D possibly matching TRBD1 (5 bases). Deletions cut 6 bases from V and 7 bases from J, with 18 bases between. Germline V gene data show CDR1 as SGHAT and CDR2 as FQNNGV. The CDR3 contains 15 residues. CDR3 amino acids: CASRDGGLALEKLFF. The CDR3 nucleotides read TGTGCCAGCAGGGACGGGGGACTGGCCCTTGAAAAACTGTTTTTT.

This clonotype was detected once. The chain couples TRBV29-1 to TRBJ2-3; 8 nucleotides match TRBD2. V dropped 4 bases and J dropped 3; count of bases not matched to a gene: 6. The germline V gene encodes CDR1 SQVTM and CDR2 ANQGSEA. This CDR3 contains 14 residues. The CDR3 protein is CSVAGGAGTDTQYF. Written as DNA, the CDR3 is TGCAGCGTTGCGGGGGGGGCTGGAACAGATACGCAGTATTTT.

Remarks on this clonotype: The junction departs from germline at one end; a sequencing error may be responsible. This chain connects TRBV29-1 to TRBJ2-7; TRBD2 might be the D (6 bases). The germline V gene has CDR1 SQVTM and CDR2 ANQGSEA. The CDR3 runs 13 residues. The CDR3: CSVAEGFTYDQYF. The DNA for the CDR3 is TGCAGCGTTGCGGAGGGGTTCACCTACGATCAGTACTTC.

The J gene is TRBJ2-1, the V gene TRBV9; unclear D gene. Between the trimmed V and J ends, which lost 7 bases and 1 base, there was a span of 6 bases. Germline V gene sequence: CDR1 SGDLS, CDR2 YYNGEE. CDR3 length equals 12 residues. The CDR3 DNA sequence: TGTGCCAGCCAAGTATCCTACAATGAGCAGTTCTTC. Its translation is CASQVSYNEQFF.

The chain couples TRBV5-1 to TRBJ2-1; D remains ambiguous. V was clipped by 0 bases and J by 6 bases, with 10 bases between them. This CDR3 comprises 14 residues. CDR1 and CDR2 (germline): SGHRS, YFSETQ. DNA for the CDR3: TGCGCCAGCAGCTTGGCCGGTAGCTTCAATGAGCAGTTCTTC. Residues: CASSLAGSFNEQFF.

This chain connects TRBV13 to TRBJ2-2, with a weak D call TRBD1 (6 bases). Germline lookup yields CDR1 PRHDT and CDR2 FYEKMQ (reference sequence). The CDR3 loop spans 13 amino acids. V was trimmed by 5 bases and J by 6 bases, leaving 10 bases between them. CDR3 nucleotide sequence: TGTGCCAGCAGCCCACAGGGTTCCGGGGAGCTGTTTTTT. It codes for CASSPQGSGELFF.

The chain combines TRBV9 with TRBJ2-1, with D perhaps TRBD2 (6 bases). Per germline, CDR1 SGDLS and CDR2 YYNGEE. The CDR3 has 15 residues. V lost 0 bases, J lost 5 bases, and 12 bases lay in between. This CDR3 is CASSVGDSHHNEQFF. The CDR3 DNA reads TGTGCCAGCAGCGTAGGGGACTCCCACCACAATGAGCAGTTCTTC.

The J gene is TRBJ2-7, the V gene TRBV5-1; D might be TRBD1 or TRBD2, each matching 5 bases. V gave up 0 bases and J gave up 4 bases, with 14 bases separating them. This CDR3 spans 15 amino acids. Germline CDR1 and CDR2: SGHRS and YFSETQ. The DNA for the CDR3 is TGCGCCAGCAGCTTGGGGACACTAGAGTATTACGAGCAGTACTTC. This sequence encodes CASSLGTLEYYEQYF.

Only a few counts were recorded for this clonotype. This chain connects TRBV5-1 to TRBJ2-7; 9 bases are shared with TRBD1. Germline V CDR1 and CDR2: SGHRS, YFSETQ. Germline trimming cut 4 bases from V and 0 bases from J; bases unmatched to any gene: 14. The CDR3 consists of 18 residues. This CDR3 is CASSPGFRQGGSSYEQYF. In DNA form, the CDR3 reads TGCGCCAGCAGCCCCGGTTTTCGACAGGGGGGTAGCTCCTACGAGCAGTACTTC. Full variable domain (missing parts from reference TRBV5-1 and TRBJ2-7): KAGVTQTPRYLIKTRGQQVTLSCSPISGHRSVSWYQQTPGQGLQFLFEYFSETQRNKGNFPGRFSGRQFSNSRSEMNVSTLELGDSALYLCASSPGFRQGGSSYEQYFGPGTRLTVT.

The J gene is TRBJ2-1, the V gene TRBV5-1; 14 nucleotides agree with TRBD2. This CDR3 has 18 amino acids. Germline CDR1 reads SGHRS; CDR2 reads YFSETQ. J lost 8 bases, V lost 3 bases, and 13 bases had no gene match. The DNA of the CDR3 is TGCGCCAGCAGCTCCGGCCGACTAGCGGGAGGGAGTCGCGATGAGCAGTTCTTC. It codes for CASSSGRLAGGSRDEQFF.

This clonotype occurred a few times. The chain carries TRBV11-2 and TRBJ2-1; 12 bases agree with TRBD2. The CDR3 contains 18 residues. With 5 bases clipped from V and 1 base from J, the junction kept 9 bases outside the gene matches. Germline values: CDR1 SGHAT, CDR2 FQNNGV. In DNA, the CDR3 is TGTGCCAGCAGCAGACTAGCGGGAGACCCAGAATCCTACAATGAGCAGTTCTTC. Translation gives CASSRLAGDPESYNEQFF.

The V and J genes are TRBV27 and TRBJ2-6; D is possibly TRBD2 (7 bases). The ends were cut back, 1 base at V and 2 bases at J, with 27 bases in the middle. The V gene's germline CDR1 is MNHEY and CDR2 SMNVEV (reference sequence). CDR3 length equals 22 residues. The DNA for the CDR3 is TGTGCCAGCAGTTTATGGGGGAGGGGGGACCGATTCAAGGGACCTGGGGCCAACGTCCTGACTTTC. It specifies CASSLWGRGDRFKGPGANVLTF.

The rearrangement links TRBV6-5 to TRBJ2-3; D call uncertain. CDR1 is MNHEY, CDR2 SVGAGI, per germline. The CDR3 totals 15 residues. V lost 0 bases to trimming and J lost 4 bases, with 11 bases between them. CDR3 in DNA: TGTGCCAGCAGTTACTCTCCCAGTTTCGCAGATACGCAGTATTTT. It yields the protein CASSYSPSFADTQYF.

CDR3 DNA sequence: TGTGCCAGCAGACCCCTAGCGGGAGAGATCACAGATACGCAGTATTTT. It translates to CASRPLAGEITDTQYF. The rearrangement joins TRBV6-2 or TRBV6-3 to TRBJ2-3, with TRBD2 matching over 10 bases. V was pared by 6 bases and J by 2 bases, with 8 bases of the junction left unmatched. This CDR3 spans 16 amino acids. Germline V lookup: CDR1 MNHEY, CDR2 SVGEGT.

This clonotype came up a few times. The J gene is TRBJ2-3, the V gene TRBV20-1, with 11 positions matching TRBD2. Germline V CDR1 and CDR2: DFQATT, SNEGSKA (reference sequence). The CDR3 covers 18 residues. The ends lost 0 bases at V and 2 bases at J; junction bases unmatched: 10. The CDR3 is CSARDIAGGPLFTDTQYF. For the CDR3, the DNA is TGCAGTGCTAGAGATATAGCGGGAGGGCCCCTTTTCACAGATACGCAGTATTTT.